Reported below is one T cell receptor (beta chain). Libraries were prepared by immunoSEQ multiplex PCR; TCRdb keeps only in-frame clonotypes and omits some of them. This table has about 230,000 clones, over 75% appearing once. This sample was taken from a study of blood T cell repertoires in COVID-19. Study overall: Nucleic acid was either cDNA or gDNA, and it came from T cells, B-cell-depleted T cells, or PBMCs.

Trimming at V came to 3 bases and at J to 8 bases, leaving 10 bases not matched to a gene. The CDR3 extends over 14 amino acids. Per germline, CDR1 SGDLS and CDR2 YYNGEE. Patients in Seattle were enrolled during active infection, then followed longitudinally. The chain links TRBV9 to TRBJ1-1, with 7 nucleotides matching TRBD1. This clonotype was obtained from a man in his forties or fifties with COVID-19, enrolled during active disease. Material: peripheral blood. CDR3: CASSEGGQSQEAFF. CDR3 DNA sequence: TGTGCCAGCAGCGAGGGGGGACAGTCACAGGAAGCTTTCTTT. Looking up the rest from reference TRBV9 and TRBJ1-1 gives the full variable domain: DSGVTQTPKHLITATGQRVTLRCSPRSGDLSVYWYQQSLDQGLQFLIQYYNGEERAKGNILERFSAQQFPDLHSELNLSSLELGDSALYFCASSEGGQSQEAFFGQGTRLTVV.